These 19 T cell receptor beta chains were sequenced from one sample in a study of spatial heterogeneity in lung cancer. TCRdb passed the 5' RACE reads through MiXCR, listing each CDR3 protein once. The sample includes about 23,000 distinct CDR3 sequences, roughly 4.7% seen only once; the top ten take under 6.5%. Time point reported: sample taken at primary tumor resection. This specimen consisted of PBMCs, obtained at surgery. The receptors were gathered from a male donor with early-stage non-small cell lung cancer.

The sample holds many counts of this clonotype. V usage is TRBV15 and J usage is TRBJ1-5; D not certain. The V gene's germline CDR1 is LNHNV and CDR2 YYDKDF (reference sequence). This CDR3 comprises 13 residues. Trimming pared 5 bases from V and 0 bases from J, leaving 5 bases between. Written as DNA, the CDR3 is TGTGCCACCAGCTTCGATAGCAATCAGCCCCAGCATTTT. It is translated as CATSFDSNQPQHF.

This clonotype was seen ten or more times. The gene calls are TRBV5-1 and TRBJ2-5; 14 nucleotides line up with TRBD2. Trimming took 4 bases from V and 0 from J; bases not matched to a gene: 5. Germline CDR1 reads SGHRS; CDR2 reads YFSETQ. The CDR3 is 17 residues long. Here the CDR3 reads CASSLGTSGGHQETQYF. Written as DNA, the CDR3 is TGCGCCAGCAGCCTGGGGACTAGCGGGGGCCACCAAGAGACCCAGTACTTC.

This clonotype was observed many times. The rearrangement joins TRBV11-2 to TRBJ2-7, with D tentatively TRBD2 (7 bases). Germline loops: CDR1 SGHAT, CDR2 FQNNGV. This CDR3 is built from 18 residues. V shed 4 bases and J shed 2 bases, with 24 bases lying between them. The DNA for the CDR3 is TGTGCCAGCAGCTCCCCCACCACGGGGGCGGGAGAGGCCTACGAGCAGTACTTC. This translates into CASSSPTTGAGEAYEQYF.

This clonotype was recorded many times. V is TRBV20-1 and J is TRBJ2-3; 7 bases map to TRBD2. V gave up 3 bases and J gave up 5 bases; unmatched junction bases: 11. The CDR3 consists of 15 residues. Germline V gene sequence: CDR1 DFQATT, CDR2 SNEGSKA (reference sequence). For the CDR3, the DNA is TGCAGTGCTAGGGATTCGGGGGGTCTCGGAGATACGCAGTATTTT. This encodes CSARDSGGLGDTQYF.

This clonotype was observed many times. The chain recombines TRBV18 with TRBJ2-5, with TRBD1 matching over 7 bases. The CDR3 length is 13 residues. The J segment lost 3 bases and the V segment lost 3 bases, leaving 1 base of the junction unmatched. Germline V CDR1 and CDR2: KGHSH, LQKENI. CDR3 bases: TGTGCCAGCTCACCGACAGGGAAAGAGACCCAGTACTTC. It is translated as CASSPTGKETQYF.

The sample holds many counts of this clonotype. The chain combines TRBV2 with TRBJ2-7; D uncertain. Trimming removed 5 bases from V and 3 bases from J, with 8 bases in between. Germline V gene lookup returns CDR1 SNHLY and CDR2 FYNNEI. This CDR3 comprises 12 residues. The chain's CDR3 is CASSPNSYEQYF. In nucleotides, the CDR3 is TGTGCCAGCAGTCCTAACAGCTACGAGCAGTACTTC. The variable domain in full, with the rest retrieved from reference TRBV2 and TRBJ2-7, is EPEVTQTPSHQVTQMGQEVILRCVPISNHLYFYWYRQILGQKVEFLVSFYNNEISEKSEIFDDQFSVERPDGSNFTLKIRSTKLEDSAMYFCASSPNSYEQYFGPGTRLTVT.

This clonotype was picked up many times. The V call is TRBV5-5, the J call TRBJ2-3; D perhaps matches TRBD1 (6 bases). Germline assignment: CDR1 SGHKS and CDR2 YYEKEE (reference sequence). Deletions cut 5 bases from V and 4 bases from J, with 14 bases between. The CDR3 totals 14 residues. The CDR3 DNA reads TGTGCCAGCAGATTCTGGGACACCGCAGATACGCAGTATTTT. Protein sequence: CASRFWDTADTQYF.

Many counts were recorded for this clonotype. The gene calls are TRBV9 and TRBJ2-2, with D hard to call. CDR1 is SGDLS and CDR2 is YYNGEE in the germline V gene. V dropped 0 bases and J dropped 5 bases, with 8 bases sitting between them. The CDR3 consists of 14 residues. The CDR3 region is CASSVGTVTGELFF. Written as DNA, the CDR3 is TGTGCCAGCAGCGTAGGGACGGTGACCGGGGAGCTGTTTTTT.

This clonotype was seen many times. One end of the junction does not line up with germline, which may come from a read error. V is TRBV7-7 and J is TRBJ2-1, with D possibly called TRBD1 or TRBD2 (7 bases each). There are 13 residues in the CDR3. Germline lookup yields CDR1 SSHAT and CDR2 FNYEAQ (reference sequence). The CDR3 reads CASSPGGGNEQFF. The CDR3, as DNA: TGTGCTAGCAGCCCAGGGGGGGGGAATGAGCAGTTCTTC.

This clonotype was seen ten or more times. This rearrangement joins TRBV6-6 to TRBJ2-5, with unresolved D. Trimming removed 2 bases at V and 2 bases at J, with 9 bases between. The CDR3 runs 14 residues. Per germline, CDR1 MNHNY and CDR2 SVGAGI (reference sequence). The CDR3 region has the DNA TGTGCCAGCAGTTACGTCGGCAGGCAAGAGACCCAGTACTTC. Translating gives CASSYVGRQETQYF.

Regarding this clonotype: A much larger clone lies one base from this, so it may be a read error. The chain is built from TRBV2 and TRBJ1-6, with 9 bases fitting TRBD1. Germline assignment: CDR1 SNHLY and CDR2 FYNNEI. Losses at the gene ends were 6 bases for V and 8 bases for J; bases not matched to a gene: 8. There are 15 residues in the CDR3. The CDR3 DNA follows: TGTGCCAGCAGGGGACAGGGCGTTCCGGATTCACCCCTCCACTTT. Translation: CASRGQGVPDSPLHF.

This clonotype appeared many times. The chain combines TRBV4-1 with TRBJ2-4, with D possibly TRBD1 on 5 matching bases. The CDR3 totals 15 residues. The V gene's germline CDR1 is MGHRA and CDR2 YSYEKL. V shed 0 bases and J shed 3 bases, with 9 bases lying between them. The CDR3 here is CASSQEGVDKNIQYF. The CDR3 DNA reads TGCGCCAGCAGCCAAGAAGGGGTGGACAAAAACATTCAGTACTTC.

This chain uses TRBV25-1 with TRBJ1-5; possible D gene TRBD1, 5 bases. The CDR3 is made up of 17 amino acids. Deletions cut 2 bases from V and 2 bases from J, with 16 bases between. Germline-derived CDR1 and CDR2 are MGHDK and SYGVNS. This CDR3 reads CASSETPGRGRNQPQHF. CDR3 nucleotide sequence: TGTGCCAGCAGTGAAACCCCGGGACGCGGACGCAATCAGCCCCAGCATTTT.

This clonotype was observed at least ten times. The rearrangement joins TRBV14 to TRBJ2-1, with D possibly matching TRBD1 (6 bases). CDR3 size: 15 residues. Per germline, CDR1 SGHDN and CDR2 FVKESK. V lost 3 bases to trimming and J lost 8 bases, with 17 bases between them. CDR3 DNA sequence: TGTGCCAGCAGCCATCGGGGCACAGGGTACCATGAGCAGTTCTTC. Translated: CASSHRGTGYHEQFF.

At least ten counts were recorded for this clonotype. The genes are TRBV29-1 and TRBJ1-1; D not certain. Germline-derived CDR1 and CDR2 are SQVTM and ANQGSEA. The CDR3 is 12 residues long. The germline V and J ends were trimmed by 4 bases and 4 bases, with 10 bases remaining between them. Here the CDR3 reads CSVGSGSTEAFF. The CDR3 DNA reads TGCAGCGTTGGGTCGGGCTCCACTGAAGCTTTCTTT.

In this sample, this clonotype turned up many times. The chain uses TRBV5-1 and TRBJ2-3; 8 positions match TRBD1. Germline CDR1 reads SGHRS; CDR2 reads YFSETQ. J lost 2 bases, V lost 4 bases, and 9 bases had no gene match. CDR3 length: 16 amino acids. This CDR3 is CASSVGTGGSTDTQYF. CDR3 bases: TGCGCCAGCAGCGTAGGAACAGGGGGGTCCACAGATACGCAGTATTTT.

This clonotype was detected many times. V is TRBV12-3 or TRBV12-4 and J is TRBJ1-6; no clear D gene. CDR3 length equals 16 residues. V gave up 2 bases and J gave up 1 base, with 9 bases separating them. The CDR3 DNA reads TGTGCCAGCAGTTTATCGGCAGCTTCCTATAATTCACCCCTCCACTTT. This encodes CASSLSAASYNSPLHF.

This clonotype was recorded many times. The chain recombines TRBV20-1 with TRBJ2-5; D gene unclear. Per the germline V gene, CDR1 is DFQATT and CDR2 is SNEGSKA (reference sequence). V was cut by 1 base and J by 5 bases, with 8 bases left in between. The CDR3 contains 12 residues. As DNA, the CDR3 is TGCAGTGCTAGAGCAGGATTGGAGACCCAGTACTTC. Its protein product is CSARAGLETQYF.

In its sample, this clonotype was seen many times. V is TRBV6-4 and J is TRBJ2-1, with D possibly matching TRBD1 (7 bases). CDR3 length: 15 amino acids. Germline V gene lookup returns CDR1 MRHNA and CDR2 SNTAGT. Trimming left V 5 bases short and J 3 bases short, with 14 bases between. CDR3 protein: CASSLNRGGYNEQFF. The DNA of the CDR3 is TGTGCCAGCAGTCTCAACAGGGGAGGCTACAATGAGCAGTTCTTC.